The 21 T cell receptor beta chains reported below all come from one sample, sequenced in a study of blood T cell repertoires in COVID-19. The table came from immunoSEQ multiplex PCR; TCRdb's copy has only in-frame clones and leaves some out. In the table there are nearly 200,000 clones, approximately 82% of which are singletons. Sequencing used peripheral blood. Every receptor here comes from a human donor with acute or convalescent COVID-19. The donor label of this sample is uncertain.

This chain connects TRBV19 to TRBJ2-1, with 14 bases lining up with TRBD2. Germline V gene lookup returns CDR1 LNHDA and CDR2 SQIVND (reference sequence). CDR3 length: 17 residues. The trim removed 7 bases at V and 7 bases at J, leaving 12 bases unmatched. CDR3 loop: CASTIGATSGRENEQFF. DNA for the CDR3: TGTGCCAGTACAATTGGGGCGACTAGCGGGAGGGAGAATGAGCAGTTCTTC. The full variable domain, its missing parts supplied by reference TRBV19 and TRBJ2-1, is DGGITQSPKYLFRKEGQNVTLSCEQNLNHDAMYWYRQDPGQGLRLIYYSQIVNDFQKGDIAEGYSVSREKKESFPLTVTSAQKNPTAFYLCASTIGATSGRENEQFFGPGTRLTVL.

This clone was picked up one time. The V gene is TRBV10-3, the J gene TRBJ2-2; 15 nucleotides agree with TRBD2. The CDR3 length is 17 residues. Looked up from germline, CDR1 is ENHRY and CDR2 is SYGVKD. V dropped 6 bases and J dropped 4; count of bases not matched to a gene: 6. The CDR3 DNA is TGTGCCATCAGCCCGGGACTAGCGGGAGGTGCCACCGGGGAGCTGTTTTTT. Residues: CAISPGLAGGATGELFF.

The chain joins TRBV11-1 to TRBJ1-2, with D perhaps matching TRBD1 (6 bases). Germline V gives CDR1 SGHAT, CDR2 FQDESV (reference sequence). Trimming pared 5 bases from V and 8 bases from J, leaving 18 bases between. The CDR3 is made up of 14 amino acids. The CDR3 protein is CASSPDSGIRGYTF. In DNA, the CDR3 is TGTGCCAGCAGCCCGGACAGCGGCATAAGGGGCTACACCTTC.

The V and J genes are TRBV20-1 and TRBJ1-2; no firm D call. The CDR3 contains 11 residues. In germline, CDR1 is DFQATT, CDR2 SNEGSKA (reference sequence). V was cut by 2 bases and J by 6 bases, with 7 bases left in between. This chain's CDR3 is CSARTRHGYTF. The CDR3 DNA reads TGCAGTGCTAGAACTAGGCATGGCTACACCTTC.

The chain recombines TRBV7-9 with TRBJ1-5; a weak D match, TRBD1 (6 bases). The CDR3 is 15 residues long. Germline CDR1 reads SEHNR; CDR2 reads FQNEAQ (reference sequence). Trimming shortened V by 1 base and J by 3 bases, and 10 bases separated the two germline ends. The chain's CDR3 is CASSLGSGHNQPQHF. The CDR3 DNA reads TGTGCCAGCAGCTTAGGTTCGGGACACAATCAGCCCCAGCATTTT. Full variable domain (outside the CDR3, taken from reference TRBV7-9 and TRBJ1-5): DTGVSQNPRHKITKRGQNVTFRCDPISEHNRLYWYRQTLGQGPEFLTYFQNEAQLEKSRLLSDRFSAERPKGSFSTLEIQRTEQGDSAMYLCASSLGSGHNQPQHFGDGTRLSIL.

The chain uses TRBV4-1 and TRBJ1-1, with TRBD1 matching over 9 bases. Germline CDR1 reads MGHRA; CDR2 reads YSYEKL. The CDR3 extends over 16 amino acids. J lost 3 bases, V lost 0 bases, and 5 bases had no gene match. The CDR3 bases are TGCGCCAGCAGCCAAGATGTGGGACAGGGCGACACTGAAGCTTTCTTT. It codes for CASSQDVGQGDTEAFF.

The J gene is TRBJ2-5, the V gene TRBV7-2, with D possibly matching TRBD2 (7 bases). This CDR3 has 15 residues. Germline CDR1 SGHTA, CDR2 FQGNSA. Trimming removed 6 bases from V and 4 bases from J, with 18 bases in between. The CDR3 DNA sequence: TGTGCCAGCAGTCCCCCCGGGGGGCGGGGAGAGACCCAGTACTTC. Protein product: CASSPPGGRGETQYF.

The chain joins TRBV5-1 to TRBJ2-3; a possible D gene is TRBD1 (6 bases). The CDR3 covers 15 residues. Germline CDR1 SGHRS, CDR2 YFSETQ. V lost 3 bases and J lost 5, with 16 bases in between. CDR3 amino acids: CASSWGLGGGDTQYF. The DNA of the CDR3 is TGCGCCAGCAGCTGGGGGCTGGGTGGGGGAGATACGCAGTATTTT.

This chain connects TRBV6-6 to TRBJ2-6; TRBD1 aligns across 7 bases. After removal of 5 bases from V and 0 bases from J, the junction contained 10 bases not matched to a gene. Germline V lookup: CDR1 MNHNY, CDR2 SVGAGI (reference sequence). The CDR3 totals 18 residues. The CDR3 protein is CASSPTGAGGSGANVLTF. DNA of the CDR3: TGTGCCAGCAGTCCCACGGGTGCAGGGGGCTCTGGGGCCAACGTCCTGACTTTC.

Here the CDR3 reads CASSESTGGGEKLFF. Here the CDR3 DNA reads TGTGCCAGCAGTGAATCGACAGGGGGAGGTGAAAAACTGTTTTTT. The chain joins TRBV6-1 to TRBJ1-4; TRBD1 matches 9 bases. Germline CDR1 reads MNHNS; CDR2 reads SASEGT. V shed 2 bases, J shed 7 bases, and the junction held 5 bases outside the gene matches. CDR3 length: 15 amino acids.

The chain couples TRBV18 to TRBJ2-1, with 7 bases identical to TRBD2. Trimming at V came to 0 bases and at J to 3 bases, leaving 2 bases not matched to a gene. This CDR3 is built from 15 residues. The germline V gene encodes CDR1 KGHSH and CDR2 LQKENI. The CDR3 region is CASSPPGLDYNEQFF. CDR3 nucleotides: TGTGCCAGCTCACCACCTGGACTAGACTACAATGAGCAGTTCTTC.

The rearrangement joins TRBV7-2 to TRBJ2-5, with a tentative D call TRBD2 (6 bases). The ends were cut back, 10 bases at V and 3 bases at J, with 15 bases in the middle. CDR3 length equals 13 residues. The germline CDR1 and CDR2 sequences are SGHTA and FQGNSA. The DNA of the CDR3 is TGTGCCACCGCGGACTGGGGGGAAGAGACCCAGTACTTC. Translated, it gives CATADWGEETQYF.

This chain's CDR3 is CASRTGPGNQPQHF. The DNA for the CDR3 is TGTGCCAGTAGGACAGGCCCAGGCAATCAGCCCCAGCATTTT. V gene TRBV19 combines with J gene TRBJ1-5; TRBD1 might be the D (6 bases). The CDR3 extends over 14 amino acids. Looked up from germline, CDR1 is LNHDA and CDR2 is SQIVND (reference sequence). V lost 6 bases to trimming and J lost 2 bases, with 11 bases between them.

The J gene is TRBJ2-5, the V gene TRBV7-2; 11 bases are shared with TRBD1. Trimming cost V 5 bases and J 5 bases; bases outside gene matches: 10. Per germline, CDR1 SGHTA and CDR2 FQGNSA. The CDR3 contains 16 residues. The CDR3 spells CASSPRRTGGVETQYF. In DNA, the CDR3 is TGTGCCAGCAGCCCCCGACGGACAGGGGGCGTGGAGACCCAGTACTTC.

V and J are TRBV19 and TRBJ2-3; 8 bases agree with TRBD1. The germline V gene encodes CDR1 LNHDA and CDR2 SQIVND (reference sequence). The CDR3 is made up of 15 amino acids. J was trimmed by 1 base and V by 5 bases; bases with no gene match: 5. CDR3 in amino acids: CASSAPGQGTDTQYF. CDR3 nucleotide sequence: TGTGCCAGTAGTGCCCCGGGACAGGGCACAGATACGCAGTATTTT. The variable domain in full, completed from reference TRBV19 and TRBJ2-3, reads DGGITQSPKYLFRKEGQNVTLSCEQNLNHDAMYWYRQDPGQGLRLIYYSQIVNDFQKGDIAEGYSVSREKKESFPLTVTSAQKNPTAFYLCASSAPGQGTDTQYFGPGTRLTVL.

V usage is TRBV30 and J usage is TRBJ2-1; 8 bases are shared with TRBD2. Per germline, CDR1 GTSNPN and CDR2 SVGIG (reference sequence). With 0 bases clipped from V and 6 bases from J, the junction kept 10 bases outside the gene matches. This CDR3 has 16 amino acids. CDR3 loop: CAWSVRAAGGTNEQFF. DNA for the CDR3: TGTGCCTGGAGTGTGAGAGCGGCGGGAGGAACCAATGAGCAGTTCTTC.

This chain links TRBV19 with TRBJ2-7; D remains unclear. V lost 0 bases and J 5 bases, leaving 14 bases between the germline ends. In germline, CDR1 is LNHDA, CDR2 SQIVND (reference sequence). CDR3 length: 15 residues. The CDR3 DNA follows: TGTGCCAGTAGTATAGATACGAGGTCGAAGGACGAGCAGTACTTC. Protein product: CASSIDTRSKDEQYF.

V is TRBV7-2 and J is TRBJ2-6; possible D gene TRBD1, 6 bases. The length of the CDR3 is 16 residues. CDR1 and CDR2 (germline): SGHTA, FQGNSA. Trimming took 5 bases from V and 0 from J, leaving 11 bases between them. CDR3 residues: CASSPDRFSGANVLTF. CDR3 nucleotides: TGTGCCAGCAGCCCAGACAGGTTCTCTGGGGCCAACGTCCTGACTTTC.

The chain joins TRBV11-1 to TRBJ1-5, with D perhaps TRBD1 (5 bases). Germline CDR1 SGHAT, CDR2 FQDESV (reference sequence). The CDR3 sequence is 13 residues long. V was clipped by 4 bases and J by 11 bases, with 15 bases between them. The CDR3 DNA is TGTGCCAGCAGCTCAAGGGAGGGACTGGCCCAGCATTTT. This gives the protein CASSSREGLAQHF. Full variable domain (remainder filled in from reference TRBV11-1 and TRBJ1-5): EAEVAQSPRYKITEKSQAVAFWCDPISGHATLYWYRQILGQGPELLVQFQDESVVDDSQLPKDRFSAERLKGVDSTLKIQPAELGDSAMYLCASSSREGLAQHFGDGTRLSIL.

The chain couples TRBV21-1 to TRBJ1-5; the listed D gene, TRBD1, was not tested against the DNA. TRBV21-1 is flagged as a pseudogene. This CDR3 is 18 amino acids long. The DNA of the CDR3 is TGTGCCAGCAGCAACCCCTATACAGGGGCTTATAGCAATCAGCCCCAGCATTTT. Amino acids: CASSNPYTGAYSNQPQHF.

The rearrangement links TRBV6-2 or TRBV6-3 to TRBJ2-1; 14 bases are shared with TRBD2. Trimming cost V 5 bases and J 8 bases; bases outside gene matches: 14. There are 18 residues in the CDR3. Germline V gene lookup returns CDR1 MNHEY and CDR2 SVGEGT. The CDR3 here is CASSLGTSGGPLRYEQFF. CDR3 DNA sequence: TGTGCCAGCAGTCTCGGGACTAGCGGGGGTCCTCTACGATATGAGCAGTTCTTC.